This TCR beta chain was documented in a study of tumor-infiltrating lymphocytes in primary liver carcinoma. Concerning this clonotype itself: The junction differs from germline at one of its ends, possibly a read error.

Researchers generated TCR beta cDNA from around 510 ng of total RNA, relying on a constant-region primer. Slightly modified ARM-PCR served as the procedure for the TCR beta libraries. These libraries came from three rounds of nested multiplex PCR. In the first two PCR rounds, TRBV1-TRBV30 forward primers were paired with a C-beta reverse primer, and each round lasted about 9 cycles. TCRdb re-called the multiplex PCR reads through MiXCR, storing one row per CDR3 protein. The repertoire holds approximately 330,000 distinct CDR3 sequences, with less than 70% as singletons. Germline V CDR1 and CDR2: MDHEN, SYDVKM. The CDR3 sequence is 16 residues long. Blood RNA came from unsorted whole blood; germline DNA was also extracted.

Sequenced: peripheral blood. V is TRBV28 and J is TRBJ1-5; D might be TRBD1 (5 bases). This TCR was sampled from a man in his forties with primary liver carcinoma and hepatitis B virus infection. The CDR3 DNA reads TGTCCCAGCACCCGCGGACATACAAATAGCAATCAGCCCCAGCATTTT. This sequence encodes CPSTRGHTNSNQPQHF.